One and the same sample provided the 7 T cell receptor beta chains below, sequenced in a study of immune characterization of retroperitoneal liposarcoma. One entry per CDR3 protein, called by TCRdb with MiXCR from the PCR reads. The table includes roughly 9,800 distinct CDR3 sequences, 25% to 30% detected once. Material: tumor tissue. These receptors all stem from a male donor with retroperitoneal liposarcoma.

This clonotype came up a few times. The chain couples TRBV6-1 to TRBJ1-4; D remains ambiguous. The germline V gene has CDR1 MNHNS and CDR2 SASEGT. Deletions cut 4 bases from V and 4 bases from J, with 10 bases between. This CDR3 comprises 14 residues. CDR3 loop: CASSAGVLNEKLFF. In DNA, the CDR3 is TGTGCCAGCAGTGCAGGAGTCCTTAATGAAAAACTGTTTTTT.

The genes are TRBV10-3 and TRBJ2-7; 11 bases line up with TRBD2. TRBJ2-5 explains the end of the DNA better; the J call may be wrong. The CDR3 consists of 15 residues. Looked up from germline, CDR1 is ENHRY and CDR2 is SYGVKD. CDR3 bases: TGTGCCATCAGTGAGCTAGCGGGAGGTCCAGAGACCCAGTACTTC. It encodes CAISELAGGPETQYF.

This clonotype was seen a handful of times. V and J are TRBV6-1 and TRBJ1-2; D gene ambiguous. Germline CDR1 and CDR2: MNHNS and SASEGT. Trimming took off 3 bases at V and 2 bases at J, with 1 base between the two ends. This CDR3 is 11 amino acids long. Here the CDR3 reads CASSDNYGYTF. The CDR3 DNA follows: TGTGCCAGCAGTGACAACTATGGCTACACCTTC.

The table lists this clonotype with a few counts. The chain links TRBV6-1 to TRBJ2-5; no reliable D call. The J call is doubtful: the DNA matches TRBJ2-7 better. The CDR3 runs to 11 residues. Germline V gives CDR1 MNHNS, CDR2 SASEGT. CDR3 nucleotide sequence: TGTGCCAGCGGCAAGTTTTACGAGCAGTACTTC. Translated: CASGKFYEQYF.

In its sample, this clonotype was seen a few times. The V and J genes are TRBV4-1 and TRBJ2-7; weak D call: TRBD2 (5 bases). The CDR3 is 15 residues long. CDR1 and CDR2 from the germline V gene are MGHRA and YSYEKL. Trimming cost V 1 base and J 0 bases, with 10 bases left between them. CDR3 nucleotides: TGCGCCAGCAGCCAAGGTGGTGGGAGCTCCTACGAGCAGTACTTC. Its protein is CASSQGGGSSYEQYF.

Within the sample, this clonotype is medium-sized. The chain is built from TRBV7-8 and TRBJ2-1; tentative D call: TRBD2 (6 bases). With 1 base removed from V and 5 bases from J, the gap between germline ends came to 6 bases. The germline gives CDR1 SGHVS, CDR2 FQNEAQ. The CDR3 covers 13 residues. Here the CDR3 reads CASSLGTNNEQFF. The CDR3 DNA sequence: TGTGCCAGCAGCTTAGGGACTAACAATGAGCAGTTCTTC.

Only a few counts were recorded for this clonotype. The chain is built from TRBV11-2 and TRBJ2-1, with 9 bases lining up with TRBD1. The last part of the DNA fits TRBJ2-7 better; the J call may be wrong. The CDR3 extends over 15 amino acids. CDR1 SGHAT and CDR2 FQNNGV come from the germline V gene. Here the CDR3 reads CASSLSGTGSYEQYF. CDR3 bases: TGTGCCAGCAGCTTAAGTGGGACAGGGAGCTACGAGCAGTACTTC.